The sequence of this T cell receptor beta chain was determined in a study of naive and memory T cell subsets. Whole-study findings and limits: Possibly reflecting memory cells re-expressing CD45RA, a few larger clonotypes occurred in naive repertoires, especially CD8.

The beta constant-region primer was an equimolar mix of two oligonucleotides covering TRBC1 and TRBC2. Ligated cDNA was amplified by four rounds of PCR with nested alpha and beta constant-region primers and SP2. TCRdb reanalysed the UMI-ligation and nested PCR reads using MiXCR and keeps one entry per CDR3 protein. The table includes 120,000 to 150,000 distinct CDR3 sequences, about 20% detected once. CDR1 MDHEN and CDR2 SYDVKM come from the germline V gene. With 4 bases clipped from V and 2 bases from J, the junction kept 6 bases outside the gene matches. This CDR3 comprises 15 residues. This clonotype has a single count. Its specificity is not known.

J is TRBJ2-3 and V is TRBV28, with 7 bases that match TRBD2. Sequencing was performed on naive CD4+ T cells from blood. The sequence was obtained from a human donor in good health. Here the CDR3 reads CASSSSGDLTDTQYF. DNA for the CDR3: TGTGCCAGCAGTTCAAGCGGGGACCTCACAGATACGCAGTATTTT.